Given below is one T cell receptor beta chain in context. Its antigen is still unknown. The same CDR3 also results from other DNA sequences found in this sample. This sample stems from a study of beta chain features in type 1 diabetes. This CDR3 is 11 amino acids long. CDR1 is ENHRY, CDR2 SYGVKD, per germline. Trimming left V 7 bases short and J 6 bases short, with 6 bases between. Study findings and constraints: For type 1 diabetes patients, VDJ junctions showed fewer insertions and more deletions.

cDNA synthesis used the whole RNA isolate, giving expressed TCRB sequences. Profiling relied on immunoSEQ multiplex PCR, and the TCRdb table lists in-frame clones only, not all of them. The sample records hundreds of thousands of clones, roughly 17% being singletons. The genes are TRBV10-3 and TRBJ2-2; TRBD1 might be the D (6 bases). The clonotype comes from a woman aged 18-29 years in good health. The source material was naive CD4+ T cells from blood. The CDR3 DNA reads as TGTGCCATCAAGGGGGCCGGGGAGCTGTTTTTT. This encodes CAIKGAGELFF.